These 29 T cell receptor beta chains were sequenced from one sample in a study of read filtering for tumor transcriptome and immune sequencing (dated by TCRdb to the early 2020s). TCRdb shows the sequencer as Illumina HiSeq 4000. TCR libraries were built from 300 to 450 ng RNA with the Immunoverse kit, using molecular barcoded adaptors covering alpha/delta and beta/gamma chains. TCRdb reran the public reads through fastp at Q25 and MiXCR, keeping productive beta chains. Merged by CDR3 protein, the rows form single entries marked with the most common genes and DNA. A total of 60,000 or so distinct CDR3 sequences appear in this sample, around a fifth of them only once. About a tenth of the sample belongs to the ten largest clones. The sample consisted of a population of CD138-negative cells sorted from bone marrow. The intended sense of this specimen's cell subset or site label: bone marrow mononuclear cells depleted of CD138+ plasma/myeloma cells by negative magnetic selection. The receptors were gathered from a donor aged 40 or older with multiple myeloma.

This clonotype appeared a few times. The rearrangement links TRBV28 to TRBJ1-2; D unclear. The CDR3 is 14 residues long. Germline CDR1 reads MDHEN; CDR2 reads SYDVKM. With 6 bases removed from V and 4 bases from J, the gap between germline ends came to 15 bases. For the CDR3, the DNA is TGTGCCAGCAGCTCCACCGGACGGTTCTATGGCTACACCTTC. Its translation: CASSSTGRFYGYTF.

The sample holds many counts of this clonotype. The CDR3 nucleotides read TGTGCCAGCAGTGAAGGGGCGGCGGGGGGCCGCACAGATACGCAGTATTTT. It is translated as CASSEGAAGGRTDTQYF. The chain is built from TRBV2 and TRBJ2-3; the match to TRBD2 covers 8 bases. The CDR3 runs 17 residues. V shed 1 base and J 1 base; nucleotides not matched to a gene: 7. Germline CDR1 reads SNHLY; CDR2 reads FYNNEI.

V and J are TRBV5-1 and TRBJ2-2; 7 bases agree with TRBD1. Germline V gives CDR1 SGHRS, CDR2 YFSETQ. The J segment lost 2 bases and the V segment lost 2 bases, leaving 6 bases of the junction unmatched. The CDR3 extends over 16 amino acids. CDR3 DNA: TGCGCCAGCAGCTTAAATGGACAGGCCAACACCGGGGAGCTGTTTTTT. Its translation: CASSLNGQANTGELFF. The full variable domain, its missing parts supplied by reference TRBV5-1 and TRBJ2-2, is KAGVTQTPRYLIKTRGQQVTLSCSPISGHRSVSWYQQTPGQGLQFLFEYFSETQRNKGNFPGRFSGRQFSNSRSEMNVSTLELGDSALYLCASSLNGQANTGELFFGEGSRLTVL.

This clonotype was observed at least ten times. The chain joins TRBV12-3 or TRBV12-4 to TRBJ1-2; unclear D gene. CDR3 length equals 13 residues. Between the trimmed V and J ends, which lost 4 bases and 5 bases, there was a span of 11 bases. CDR3 DNA: TGTGCCAGCAGTTCTCTGGGGATGTATGGCTACACCTTC. Its translation: CASSSLGMYGYTF.

This clonotype was observed at least ten times. The chain has TRBV20-1 and TRBJ2-1; tentatively, D is TRBD1 (5 bases). The CDR3 is made up of 15 amino acids. Trimming removed 5 bases at V and 8 bases at J, with 22 bases between. Germline V gene lookup returns CDR1 DFQATT and CDR2 SNEGSKA (reference sequence). The DNA of the CDR3 is TGCAGTGCTCAGGGCCTCTCTCCCGTTGTCGATGAGCAGTTCTTC. Its protein product is CSAQGLSPVVDEQFF.

This clonotype has ten or more counts. The V call is TRBV10-3, the J call TRBJ2-7; 7 nucleotides align to TRBD2. The CDR3 loop spans 17 amino acids. Per germline, CDR1 ENHRY and CDR2 SYGVKD. V shed 0 bases and J 2 bases; nucleotides not matched to a gene: 10. The CDR3 sequence is CAISESSVRGSPYEQYF. The CDR3 region has the DNA TGTGCCATCAGTGAGTCGAGTGTGCGGGGGTCGCCCTACGAGCAGTACTTC.

Details on this clonotype: A much larger clone sits a single nucleotide away, making a read error possible. The V call is TRBV30, the J call TRBJ2-3, with TRBD2 identical over 14 bases. The CDR3 totals 16 residues. Germline CDR1 and CDR2: GTSNPN and SVGIG (reference sequence). V shed 1 base, J shed 6 bases, and the junction held 6 bases outside the gene matches. Here the CDR3 reads CAWSASTSGGVDTQYF. DNA for the CDR3: TGTGCCTGGAGTGCTTCGACTAGCGGGGGGGTGGATACGCAGTATTTT.

This chain links TRBV2 with TRBJ1-1, with 10 bases fitting TRBD1. The V gene end was trimmed by 5 bases and the J gene end by 6 bases; junction bases not matched to a gene: 9. Germline CDR1 reads SNHLY; CDR2 reads FYNNEI. The length of the CDR3 is 15 residues. The CDR3 bases are TGTGCCAGCAGTCCCGGGACAGGGGTCTACGCTGAAGCTTTCTTT. This codes for CASSPGTGVYAEAFF.

As to this clonotype: This could be a read error, since a much larger clone is one nucleotide away. The CDR3 does not end in the conserved phenylalanine or tryptophan, so this is likely a read error. The chain has TRBV6-5 and TRBJ2-1, with TRBD2 matching over 7 bases. CDR1 and CDR2 from the germline V gene are MNHEY and SVGAGI. The V gene end was trimmed by 10 bases and the J gene end by 2 bases; junction bases not matched to a gene: 5. The CDR3 runs 13 residues. CDR3 region: CATRDYTYNEQFL. CDR3 coding DNA: TGTGCCACCCGGGACTACACCTACAATGAGCAGTTCCTC.

This clonotype was seen ten or more times. The gene calls are TRBV20-1 and TRBJ1-6; D is perhaps TRBD1 (6 bases). This CDR3 has 14 residues. CDR1 is DFQATT and CDR2 is SNEGSKA in the germline V gene (reference sequence). Trimming cost V 0 bases and J 18 bases, with 21 bases left between them. The CDR3 DNA reads TGCAGTGCTAGAGATTCTGGGACACGCTTCTTCCCCCACTTT. It yields the protein CSARDSGTRFFPHF.

Worth noting for this clonotype: At one of its ends the junction is not consistent with the germline gene, which may arise from a read error. The CDR3 loop reads CASSSPLGAGIRATGAFF. The DNA for the CDR3 is TGTGCCAGCAGCTCCCCCTTGGGGGCCGGAATTAGGGCCACTGGAGCTTTCTTT. The genes are TRBV7-9 and TRBJ1-1, with D possibly TRBD1 on 6 matching bases. The germline CDR1 and CDR2 sequences are SEHNR and FQNEAQ (reference sequence). The CDR3 extends over 18 amino acids.

This clonotype has only a few counts. This chain uses TRBV7-6 with TRBJ1-1; the match to TRBD1 covers 9 bases. With V trimmed by 0 bases and J by 5 bases, 19 bases remained unmatched. The CDR3 has 20 residues. The V gene's germline CDR1 is SGHVS and CDR2 FNYEAQ. In DNA, the CDR3 is TGTGCCAGCAGCTTAGCCAGTTCCAGTGACAGGACAGGGGTCTGGACTGAAGCTTTCTTT. Translating it yields CASSLASSSDRTGVWTEAFF.

As to this clonotype: A much larger clone lies one base from this, so it may be a read error. This chain links TRBV29-1 with TRBJ1-1; weak D call: TRBD1 (5 bases). V gave up 7 bases and J gave up 6 bases, with 21 bases separating them. The CDR3 length is 14 residues. The germline V gene encodes CDR1 SQVTM and CDR2 ANQGSEA. The CDR3 spells CSAEASWWGAEAFF. CDR3 DNA: TGCAGCGCCGAAGCGTCTTGGTGGGGGGCTGAAGCTTTCTTT.

This clonotype was observed many times. The chain has TRBV7-3 and TRBJ2-5; D may match TRBD1 or TRBD2 (6 bases each). Germline V gene lookup returns CDR1 SGHTA and CDR2 FQGTGA. The CDR3 spans 16 residues. The V end lost 4 bases, the J end lost 5 bases, and 20 bases lay between the germline ends. The CDR3: CASSSAGGGPGETQYF. The CDR3 nucleotides are TGTGCCAGCAGCTCGGCAGGAGGGGGGCCCGGGGAGACCCAGTACTTC. Full variable domain (remainder filled in from reference TRBV7-3 and TRBJ2-5): GAGVSQTPSNKVTEKGKYVELRCDPISGHTALYWYRQSLGQGPEFLIYFQGTGAADDSGLPNDRFFAVRPEGSVSTLKIQRTERGDSAVYLCASSSAGGGPGETQYFGPGTRLLVL.

V gene TRBV5-1 combines with J gene TRBJ2-7; TRBD2 agrees at 15 bases. J was trimmed by 2 bases and V by 3 bases; bases with no gene match: 0. The CDR3 covers 15 residues. Per the germline V gene, CDR1 is SGHRS and CDR2 is YFSETQ. CDR3 nucleotide sequence: TGCGCCAGCAGCTGGACTAGCGGGAGGGCCTACGAGCAGTACTTC. This sequence encodes CASSWTSGRAYEQYF.

This clonotype was picked up many times. The V and J genes are TRBV20-1 and TRBJ2-3; D is ambiguous. CDR3 length: 13 amino acids. Trimming left V 5 bases short and J 5 bases short, with 14 bases between. Germline lookup yields CDR1 DFQATT and CDR2 SNEGSKA (reference sequence). The DNA of the CDR3 is TGCAGTGCTCGTCTCACGAGGCGAGATACGCAGTATTTT. Its translation is CSARLTRRDTQYF.

This clonotype was observed at least ten times. The chain employs TRBV29-1 and TRBJ1-1; perhaps TRBD1 as D (5 bases). Looked up from germline, CDR1 is SQVTM and CDR2 is ANQGSEA. Trimming left V 4 bases short and J 5 bases short, with 17 bases between. This CDR3 has 14 residues. The CDR3 DNA reads TGCAGCGTTGCACCCCAGGGATCGGGAACTGAAGCTTTCTTT. Translation: CSVAPQGSGTEAFF.

Comment on this clonotype: This may be a read error, as it is one base from a much larger clone. V gene TRBV6-5 combines with J gene TRBJ2-2, with 9 positions matching TRBD2. The CDR3 runs 14 residues. Germline V gives CDR1 MNHEY, CDR2 SVGAGI. The CDR3 DNA follows: TGTGCCAGCGGCGGGGGGGCGAACACCGGGGAGCTGTCTTTT. Its translation: CASGGGANTGELSF.

The CDR3: CAWSYGLMGTEAFF. The CDR3 DNA follows: TGTGCCTGGAGTTACGGCTTGATGGGCACTGAAGCTTTCTTT. This chain connects TRBV30 to TRBJ1-1; D is unclear. Per the germline V gene, CDR1 is GTSNPN and CDR2 is SVGIG (reference sequence). The CDR3 spans 14 residues. V was shortened by 2 bases and J by 4 bases, with 14 bases between the two germline ends.

This clonotype showed up many times. The chain is built from TRBV19 and TRBJ2-5; D may be TRBD2 (6 bases). Germline V gives CDR1 LNHDA, CDR2 SQIVND (reference sequence). CDR3 size: 13 residues. Trimming took off 5 bases at V and 4 bases at J, with 11 bases between the two ends. The CDR3 nucleotides read TGTGCCAGTAGTGGAGGGGTTTCAGAGACCCAGTACTTC. It specifies CASSGGVSETQYF.

A few counts support this clonotype. The chain couples TRBV2 to TRBJ2-3; TRBD2 matches 11 bases. The CDR3 contains 16 residues. With 5 bases clipped from V and 2 bases from J, the junction kept 6 bases outside the gene matches. In germline, CDR1 is SNHLY, CDR2 FYNNEI. The CDR3 nucleotides are TGTGCCAGCAGTTACGGGACTAGCGGTTACACAGATACGCAGTATTTT. Amino acid sequence: CASSYGTSGYTDTQYF.

This clonotype was observed many times. The chain links TRBV7-9 to TRBJ2-3; 11 nucleotides agree with TRBD2. The CDR3 contains 17 residues. Losses at the gene ends were 5 bases for V and 2 bases for J; bases not matched to a gene: 9. Germline CDR1 and CDR2: SEHNR and FQNEAQ (reference sequence). The CDR3 here is CASSVSGGAATTDTQYF. Written as DNA, the CDR3 is TGTGCCAGCAGCGTTAGCGGGGGGGCCGCAACCACAGATACGCAGTATTTT. Filled out from reference TRBV7-9 and TRBJ2-3, the complete variable domain reads DTGVSQNPRHKITKRGQNVTFRCDPISEHNRLYWYRQTLGQGPEFLTYFQNEAQLEKSRLLSDRFSAERPKGSFSTLEIQRTEQGDSAMYLCASSVSGGAATTDTQYFGPGTRLTVL.

This clonotype was counted at least ten times. The genes are TRBV7-9 and TRBJ1-5; D might be TRBD1 (5 bases). The CDR3 is made up of 14 amino acids. Germline CDR1 reads SEHNR; CDR2 reads FQNEAQ (reference sequence). The germline V and J ends were trimmed by 7 bases and 0 bases, with 10 bases remaining between them. The DNA of the CDR3 is TGTGCCAGCAACCGAGGGGATAGCAATCAGCCCCAGCATTTT. Translated, it gives CASNRGDSNQPQHF.

The table lists this clonotype with many counts. V is TRBV7-6 and J is TRBJ2-6; D possibly corresponds to TRBD1 (6 bases). Germline V gene data show CDR1 as SGHVS and CDR2 as FNYEAQ. Trimming took off 3 bases at V and 3 bases at J, with 18 bases between the two ends. The CDR3 has 18 amino acids. The CDR3 sequence: CASSFSRDRFSGANVLTF. For the CDR3, the DNA is TGTGCCAGCAGCTTCTCTCGAGACAGGTTTAGTGGGGCCAACGTCCTGACTTTC. The whole variable domain, remainder taken from reference TRBV7-6 and TRBJ2-6, is GAGVSQSPRYKVTKRGQDVALRCDPISGHVSLYWYRQALGQGPEFLTYFNYEAQQDKSGLPNDRFSAERPEGSISTLTIQRTEQRDSAMYRCASSFSRDRFSGANVLTFGAGSRLTVL.

Ten or more counts support this clonotype. The chain links TRBV29-1 to TRBJ2-1; 7 bases match TRBD2. Per the germline V gene, CDR1 is SQVTM and CDR2 is ANQGSEA. J was trimmed by 2 bases and V by 8 bases; bases with no gene match: 9. This CDR3 has 14 residues. The CDR3 is CSPRLADAYNEQFF. In nucleotides, the CDR3 is TGCAGCCCCCGCCTAGCGGACGCCTACAATGAGCAGTTCTTC.

The chain joins TRBV5-1 to TRBJ2-7; tentatively, D is TRBD2 (5 bases). The CDR3 is 16 amino acids. CDR1 is SGHRS, CDR2 YFSETQ, per germline. V gave up 6 bases and J gave up 0 bases, with 19 bases separating them. The CDR3 DNA is TGCGCCAGCAACCCTAGCAGGAGGTCAATCTCCTACGAGCAGTACTTC. Amino acid sequence: CASNPSRRSISYEQYF. Full variable domain (outside the CDR3, taken from reference TRBV5-1 and TRBJ2-7): KAGVTQTPRYLIKTRGQQVTLSCSPISGHRSVSWYQQTPGQGLQFLFEYFSETQRNKGNFPGRFSGRQFSNSRSEMNVSTLELGDSALYLCASNPSRRSISYEQYFGPGTRLTVT.

About this clonotype: This sequence may be a read error, since a much larger clone differs from it by one base. The chain is built from TRBV29-1 and TRBJ1-1; D not certain. Germline V CDR1 and CDR2: SQVTM, ANQGSEA. The length of the CDR3 is 10 residues. V gave up 4 bases and J gave up 7 bases, with 7 bases separating them. This CDR3 is CSVGGVEAFF. The CDR3 DNA reads as TGCAGCGTTGGAGGTGTTGAAGCTTTCTTT.

This clonotype was found many times. The chain has TRBV6-5 and TRBJ2-3, with TRBD2 matching over 12 bases. Looked up from germline, CDR1 is MNHEY and CDR2 is SVGAGI. The V segment lost 0 bases and the J segment 2 bases; nucleotides outside the gene matches: 12. The CDR3 loop spans 20 amino acids. CDR3 region: CASSYSASGGVSFSTDTQYF. CDR3 bases: TGTGCCAGCAGTTACTCGGCTAGCGGGGGGGTCTCGTTCTCCACAGATACGCAGTATTTT.

This clonotype showed up many times. V gene TRBV10-2 combines with J gene TRBJ2-1; 9 bases are shared with TRBD2. V lost 5 bases and J lost 2; bases outside the gene matches: 7. The V gene's germline CDR1 is WSHSY and CDR2 SAAADI. The CDR3 sequence is 16 residues long. The CDR3 coding sequence is TGCGCCAGCAGTCTAGCGGGACTCCCCCCCTACAATGAGCAGTTCTTC. Its protein product is CASSLAGLPPYNEQFF.